Below are 27 T cell receptor beta chains sequenced from a single sample in a study of blood T cell repertoires in COVID-19. TCRdb's copy holds only in-frame clones and misses some; the assay was immunoSEQ multiplex PCR. The sample holds a few hundred thousand clones; about four fifths are singletons and the top ten take approximately 3.6%. Sequenced: PBMCs or T cells enriched from blood (not recorded which). The receptors shown here come from a man aged 50 to 59 who had recovered from COVID-19.

The chain couples TRBV27 to TRBJ2-7; 9 bases map to TRBD2. The germline V gene encodes CDR1 MNHEY and CDR2 SMNVEV (reference sequence). Trimming removed 7 bases from V and 5 bases from J; junction bases left unmatched: 6. The CDR3 loop spans 13 amino acids. CDR3 amino acids: CASTPAGGNEQYF. In DNA form, the CDR3 reads TGTGCCAGCACCCCAGCGGGGGGCAACGAGCAGTACTTC.

The CDR3 is CASSFSGNQPQHF. CDR3 nucleotide sequence: TGTGCCAGCAGTTTTTCAGGCAATCAGCCCCAGCATTTT. The chain combines TRBV27 with TRBJ1-5; no reliable D call. CDR1 and CDR2 from the germline V gene are MNHEY and SMNVEV (reference sequence). CDR3 length equals 13 residues. Trimming pared 3 bases from V and 2 bases from J, leaving 5 bases between.

V usage is TRBV7-8 and J usage is TRBJ1-3; D is unresolved. CDR1 SGHVS and CDR2 FQNEAQ come from the germline V gene. V gave up 8 bases and J gave up 3 bases, with 14 bases separating them. This CDR3 has 14 residues. The CDR3 DNA sequence: TGTGCCAGCTCGGTGGCGGGTGGTGGAAACACCATATATTTT. Translated: CASSVAGGGNTIYF.

The V gene is TRBV27, the J gene TRBJ1-2; 11 bases are shared with TRBD1. Germline V gene lookup returns CDR1 MNHEY and CDR2 SMNVEV (reference sequence). V dropped 2 bases and J dropped 8; count of bases not matched to a gene: 10. CDR3 length: 16 amino acids. CDR3 bases: TGTGCCAGCAGTTTAAGGGTGGACAGGGGGCTTTGGGGCTACACCTTC. Translated, it gives CASSLRVDRGLWGYTF.

V gene TRBV7-3 combines with J gene TRBJ1-1; D not certain. V lost 3 bases, J lost 7 bases, and 12 bases lay in between. In germline, CDR1 is SGHTA, CDR2 FQGTGA. This CDR3 comprises 13 residues. The CDR3 reads CASSLDGRNEAFF. CDR3 nucleotide sequence: TGTGCCAGCAGCTTGGACGGGAGAAATGAAGCTTTCTTT. Filled out from reference TRBV7-3 and TRBJ1-1, the complete variable domain reads GAGVSQTPSNKVTEKGKYVELRCDPISGHTALYWYRQSLGQGPEFLIYFQGTGAADDSGLPNDRFFAVRPEGSVSTLKIQRTERGDSAVYLCASSLDGRNEAFFGQGTRLTVV.

The chain joins TRBV7-9 to TRBJ1-1; 8 nucleotides match TRBD1. Germline trimming cut 5 bases from V and 0 bases from J; bases unmatched to any gene: 5. This CDR3 contains 15 residues. The germline gives CDR1 SEHNR, CDR2 FQNEAQ (reference sequence). The CDR3 bases are TGTGCCAGCAGCCCCGAGACAGGGGTGAACACTGAAGCTTTCTTT. Residues: CASSPETGVNTEAFF.

The chain carries TRBV5-6 and TRBJ1-4; TRBD1 matches at 9 bases. Per germline, CDR1 SGHDT and CDR2 YYEEEE. This CDR3 is 16 amino acids long. The J segment lost 8 bases and the V segment lost 4 bases, leaving 12 bases of the junction unmatched. This chain's CDR3 is CASSRRSTGGVEKLFF. CDR3 nucleotide sequence: TGTGCCAGCAGCCGGCGGTCGACAGGGGGAGTGGAAAAACTGTTTTTT.

This chain uses TRBV12-3 or TRBV12-4 with TRBJ1-2, with a weak D call TRBD1 (5 bases). V was clipped by 4 bases and J by 8 bases, with 11 bases between them. This CDR3 comprises 12 residues. The CDR3 protein is CASSWGPLGYTF. The CDR3 DNA is TGTGCCAGCAGTTGGGGCCCCCTCGGCTACACCTTC.

CDR3 residues: CASSPLQGFGYTF. In DNA form, the CDR3 reads TGTGCCAGCAGTCCGCTACAGGGATTTGGCTACACCTTC. The genes are TRBV27 and TRBJ1-2; possibly TRBD1 for D (6 bases). Germline CDR1 is MNHEY and CDR2 is SMNVEV (reference sequence). The CDR3 extends over 13 amino acids. V was clipped by 5 bases and J by 7 bases, with 14 bases between them.

V and J are TRBV15 and TRBJ2-7; D is unclear. The CDR3 spans 12 residues. Germline CDR1 LNHNV, CDR2 YYDKDF (reference sequence). Trimming pared 1 base from V and 3 bases from J, leaving 4 bases between. This CDR3 is CATSRVSYEQYF. CDR3 in DNA: TGTGCCACCAGCAGAGTTAGCTACGAGCAGTACTTC.

The chain combines TRBV19 with TRBJ2-7; D unresolved. Germline V CDR1 and CDR2: LNHDA, SQIVND (reference sequence). This CDR3 contains 14 residues. Trimming took off 3 bases at V and 5 bases at J, with 14 bases between the two ends. CDR3: CASSIVSVAHEQYF. The CDR3 region has the DNA TGTGCCAGTAGTATCGTCAGTGTGGCCCACGAGCAGTACTTC.

This chain links TRBV3-1 (or the pseudogene TRBV3-2) with TRBJ2-5, with D possibly TRBD1 on 5 matching bases. Germline values: CDR1 LGHDT, CDR2 YNNKEL (reference sequence). The CDR3 sequence is 17 residues long. Trimming took 4 bases from V and 5 from J, leaving 23 bases between them. CDR3 sequence (DNA): TGTGCCAGCAGCCTGTTGGACACCCGGGCCCCTCAGGAGACCCAGTACTTC. Its translation is CASSLLDTRAPQETQYF.

This chain uses TRBV6-2 or TRBV6-3 with TRBJ2-3; 10 bases are shared with TRBD2. V shed 7 bases, J shed 5 bases, and the junction held 15 bases outside the gene matches. The CDR3 spans 17 residues. Germline V gene data show CDR1 as MNHEY and CDR2 as SVGEGT. The CDR3 nucleotides read TGTGCCAGCAACCCAACGCCGGCTAGCGGGAGAGGAGATACGCAGTATTTT. This translates into CASNPTPASGRGDTQYF.

This clone occurred a few times. CDR3 sequence: CASSPGGAGQPQHF. Written as DNA, the CDR3 is TGCGCCAGCAGCCCAGGGGGCGCCGGACAGCCCCAGCATTTT. The chain employs TRBV5-1 and TRBJ1-5; 8 positions agree with TRBD1. Germline CDR1 and CDR2: SGHRS and YFSETQ. With V trimmed by 4 bases and J by 7 bases, 7 bases remained unmatched. The CDR3 runs to 14 residues.

The DNA for the CDR3 is TGTGCCAGTAGTATCAACACAGGGGTCTATGGCTACACCTTC. This gives the protein CASSINTGVYGYTF. This chain links TRBV19 with TRBJ1-2; 7 bases fit TRBD1. The CDR3 sequence is 14 residues long. Unmatched junction bases numbered 5, after V lost 3 bases and J lost 4 bases. CDR1 and CDR2 from the germline V gene are LNHDA and SQIVND (reference sequence).

V and J are TRBV5-1 and TRBJ2-3, with TRBD1 identical over 7 bases. V was pared by 1 base and J by 1 base, with 6 bases of the junction left unmatched. Germline V gene sequence: CDR1 SGHRS, CDR2 YFSETQ. There are 16 residues in the CDR3. The CDR3 loop reads CASSLPQGRRTDTQYF. The CDR3 DNA reads TGCGCCAGCAGCTTGCCACAGGGGCGTCGCACAGATACGCAGTATTTT.

This chain uses TRBV11-3 with TRBJ2-5; 7 bases map to TRBD1. The CDR3 runs 14 residues. Germline V gene lookup returns CDR1 SGHNT and CDR2 YENEEA. Trimming cost V 3 bases and J 5 bases; bases outside gene matches: 6. The CDR3 region is CASSLIQGVETQYF. The CDR3 coding sequence is TGTGCCAGCAGCTTGATTCAGGGGGTGGAGACCCAGTACTTC.

This clone was seen at least ten times. The chain combines TRBV6-2 or TRBV6-3 with TRBJ2-3, with 7 positions matching TRBD2. The CDR3 length is 14 residues. Germline values: CDR1 MNHEY, CDR2 SVGEGT. V gave up 2 bases and J gave up 2 bases; unmatched junction bases: 1. The CDR3 protein is CASSYGRATDTQYF. Here the CDR3 DNA reads TGTGCCAGCAGTTACGGGAGGGCCACAGATACGCAGTATTTT.

V and J are TRBV27 and TRBJ1-1; no clear D gene. The V and J ends lost 5 bases and 8 bases respectively, with 12 bases between them. Germline V gene sequence: CDR1 MNHEY, CDR2 SMNVEV (reference sequence). CDR3 length equals 12 residues. CDR3 in amino acids: CASSKITGEAFF. The CDR3 DNA reads as TGTGCCAGCAGTAAAATCACGGGGGAAGCTTTCTTT.

On this clone: This same CDR3 is encoded by further DNA sequences in the sample. This sequence joins TRBV10-1 and TRBJ1-5; unclear D gene. Trimming shortened V by 0 bases and J by 7 bases, and 7 bases separated the two germline ends. This CDR3 has 13 residues. Germline CDR1 and CDR2: WNHNN and SYGVQD (reference sequence). In nucleotides, the CDR3 is TGCGCCAGCAGTGAGTCCCGAGGGCAGCCCCAGCATTTT. It encodes CASSESRGQPQHF.

The rearrangement joins TRBV5-8 to TRBJ2-3; the D gene is possibly TRBD2 (6 bases). From germline, CDR1 is SGHTS and CDR2 YDEGEE. The CDR3 length is 16 residues. The V gene lost 4 bases and the J gene lost 5 bases, with 20 bases spanning the gap. The DNA for the CDR3 is TGTGCCAGCAGCAGAACCGGGACTGCGGCTGGAGATACGCAGTATTTT. Translating it yields CASSRTGTAAGDTQYF.

The chain links TRBV7-2 to TRBJ2-3; 11 bases match TRBD2. CDR3 length: 18 amino acids. Trimming cost V 4 bases and J 2 bases; bases outside gene matches: 11. Germline V gene data show CDR1 as SGHTA and CDR2 as FQGNSA. Here the CDR3 reads CASSWPRLAGGFTDTQYF. Here the CDR3 DNA reads TGTGCCAGCAGCTGGCCCAGGCTAGCGGGGGGCTTCACAGATACGCAGTATTTT.

The rearrangement joins TRBV19 to TRBJ2-1, with 15 bases identical to TRBD2. The germline gives CDR1 LNHDA, CDR2 SQIVND (reference sequence). The CDR3 totals 19 residues. J gave up 9 bases and V 0 bases, and 12 bases lay outside the gene matches. The CDR3 region is CASSIEGRGTSGRNVEQFF. In DNA, the CDR3 is TGTGCCAGTAGTATAGAGGGGAGGGGGACTAGCGGGAGGAACGTTGAGCAGTTCTTC.

This chain joins TRBV29-1 and TRBJ2-7; 10 positions agree with TRBD2. This CDR3 is 15 amino acids long. V lost 2 bases to trimming and J lost 3 bases; unmatched junction nucleotides: 7. Germline-derived CDR1 and CDR2 are SQVTM and ANQGSEA. In DNA, the CDR3 is TGCAGCGTTGAACTAAGCGGGGGGGCCCACTACGAGCAGTACTTC. This codes for CSVELSGGAHYEQYF.

The chain is built from TRBV11-3 and TRBJ2-7; D is ambiguous. Germline V lookup: CDR1 SGHNT, CDR2 YENEEA. V gave up 4 bases and J gave up 0 bases, with 16 bases separating them. CDR3 size: 16 residues. CDR3 loop: CASSSSFRRSSYEQYF. CDR3 DNA: TGTGCCAGCAGCTCCTCATTTAGGCGGAGCTCCTACGAGCAGTACTTC.

The chain joins TRBV3-1 (or the pseudogene TRBV3-2) to TRBJ1-1; D not certain. This CDR3 spans 15 amino acids. The germline V gene has CDR1 LGHDT and CDR2 YNNKEL (reference sequence). The V end was cut by 3 bases, the J end by 1 base, with 12 bases between. In nucleotides, the CDR3 is TGTGCCAGCAGCCACTACGCCACCCAGAACACTGAAGCTTTCTTT. The encoded protein is CASSHYATQNTEAFF.

The V call is TRBV28, the J call TRBJ2-7, with TRBD2 matching over 7 bases. This CDR3 spans 13 amino acids. CDR1 is MDHEN, CDR2 SYDVKM, per germline. The J segment lost 1 base and the V segment lost 10 bases, leaving 7 bases of the junction unmatched. DNA of the CDR3: TGTGCCACCGCGGGGGTACGTTCCTACGAGCAGTACTTC. Its translation: CATAGVRSYEQYF.